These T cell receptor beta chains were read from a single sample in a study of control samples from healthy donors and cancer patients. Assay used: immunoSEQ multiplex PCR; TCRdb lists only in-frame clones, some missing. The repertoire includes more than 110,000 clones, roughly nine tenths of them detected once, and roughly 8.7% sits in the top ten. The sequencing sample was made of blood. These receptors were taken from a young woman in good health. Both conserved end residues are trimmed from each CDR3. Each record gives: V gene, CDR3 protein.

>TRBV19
ASTGEGGLLNQPQH
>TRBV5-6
ASSLRAGGVYEQY
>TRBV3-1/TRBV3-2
ASSQEGGGLNYGYT
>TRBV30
AWSSGRGQPQH
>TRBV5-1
ASRRTSGSSNEQF
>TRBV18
ASSPGRLGTEAF
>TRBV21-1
ASSLDGLNTEAF
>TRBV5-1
ASSLAGGRIDEQY
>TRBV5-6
ASSVPMDLSSYNSPLH
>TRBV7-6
ASSSEGSGGTNEKLF
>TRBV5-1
ASKGLQNTEAF
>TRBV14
ASSQGWTGPGGEQY
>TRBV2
ASSGRAQLNTEAF
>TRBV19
ASSPSGAWGTEAF
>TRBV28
ASSFGLAGNTIY
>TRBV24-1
ATSDPGSNYGYT
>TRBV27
ASSTLPGGTNEKLF
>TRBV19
ASSSPGHRGYGYT
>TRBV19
ASKPGPLNEGQPQH
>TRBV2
ASSPGTTNTGELF
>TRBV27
ASSLGQDQVAF
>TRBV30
AWSPAGAPYGYT
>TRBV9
ASSVGGLAANEQF
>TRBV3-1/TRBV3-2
ASSHFSGEQF
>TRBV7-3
ASSSGGRSTEAF
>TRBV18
ASSPPTDGGITEAF
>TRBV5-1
ASSLGFGQFNEKLF
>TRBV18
ASSTRQRENNEQF
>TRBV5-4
ASSLAGIGRAAPEAF